What follows are 32 T cell receptor beta chains derived from one specimen sequenced in a study of tumor-infiltrating lymphocytes in primary liver carcinoma. It was from about 19-30 mg of unsorted bulk tissue that RNA and DNA were co-extracted. A constant-region primer primed TCR beta cDNA synthesis from about 0.45 ug of total RNA. A slightly modified ARM-PCR protocol with three nested multiplex PCR rounds produced these TCR beta libraries. Researchers ran the first two PCR rounds for roughly 10 cycles each with TRBV1-TRBV30 forward primers and a C-beta reverse primer. From the multiplex PCR reads, TCRdb called clonotypes with MiXCR, one entry per CDR3 protein. The table lists approximately 190,000 distinct CDR3 sequences, around 81% of them singletons. The sample comprised tumor tissue from primary liver carcinoma. The receptors here all came from a man aged 40-49 years with primary liver carcinoma and hepatitis B virus infection.

This clonotype was observed many times. V is TRBV6-5 and J is TRBJ2-7; a possible D gene is TRBD2 (6 bases). V was clipped by 8 bases and J by 1 base, with 18 bases between them. Germline V CDR1 and CDR2: MNHEY, SVGAGI. The CDR3 extends over 15 amino acids. The CDR3 DNA reads as TGTGCCAGCGGACGAGGGGCTAGCGTATCCTACGAGCAGTACTTC. Residues: CASGRGASVSYEQYF.

This clonotype was observed once. The V call is TRBV12-3 or TRBV12-4, the J call TRBJ2-5; D call uncertain. This CDR3 is 13 amino acids long. The V gene lost 6 bases and the J gene lost 12 bases, with 20 bases spanning the gap. The CDR3: CASSVGDQEIKYF. DNA for the CDR3: TGTGCCAGCAGCGTAGGCGACCAAGAGATCAAGTACTTC.

This rearrangement joins TRBV24-1 to TRBJ1-5, with 10 bases fitting TRBD1. The CDR3 extends over 17 amino acids. The germline gives CDR1 KGHDR, CDR2 SFDVKD. V lost 12 bases and J lost 2; bases outside the gene matches: 15. Here the CDR3 reads CAAPGQGNTHGNQPQHF. As DNA, the CDR3 is TGTGCCGCTCCGGGACAGGGGAACACTCATGGCAATCAGCCCCAGCATTTT.

A word on this clonotype: Since no conserved phenylalanine or tryptophan closes the CDR3, a read error is the likely cause. J is TRBJ1-5 and V is TRBV4-1; a possible D gene is TRBD1 (5 bases). Per the germline V gene, CDR1 is MGHRA and CDR2 is YSYEKL. CDR3 length: 15 amino acids. In DNA, the CDR3 is TGCGACAGCAGCCAAGGGGTAGATAGCAATCAGCCCCAGCATTAT. Translated: CDSSQGVDSNQPQHY.

This clonotype was seen more than once but under ten times. The CDR3 does not end in the conserved phenylalanine or tryptophan, so this is likely a read error. The CDR3 bases are TGTGCCAGCAGCTCTGGGGGAAGCTCTGTTGGAGCCCGCACAGTTACACAGTATTAT. The encoded protein is CASSSGGSSVGARTVTQYY. This chain joins TRBV11-1 and TRBJ2-3; either TRBD1 or TRBD2 may fit D (5 bases each). V lost 4 bases to trimming and J lost 12 bases, with 35 bases between them. The CDR3 is 19 amino acids. Germline lookup yields CDR1 SGHAT and CDR2 FQDESV (reference sequence).

Note on this clonotype: Mismatch with germline at one junction end may stem from a read error. This chain joins TRBV4-3 and TRBJ2-1; weak D call: TRBD2 (6 bases). Looked up from germline, CDR1 is LGHNA and CDR2 is YSLEER. The CDR3 is 17 residues long. CDR3 in DNA: TGCGCCAGCAACCCTAGGCCCCCAGGGACTTCCTACAATGAGCATTTCTTC. This sequence encodes CASNPRPPGTSYNEHFF.

This clonotype was recorded once. A junction boundary mismatches the germline segment, possibly from a read error. V and J are TRBV4-1 and TRBJ2-3; TRBD2 aligns across 10 bases. This CDR3 is 19 amino acids long. In germline, CDR1 is MGHRA, CDR2 YSYEKL. This CDR3 is CAISQDWASGSVRTDTQYF. CDR3 coding DNA: TGCGCCATCAGCCAAGATTGGGCTAGCGGGAGTGTCAGAACAGATACGCAGTATTTT.

Note on this clonotype: A read error may produce the germline difference seen at one junction end. The chain combines TRBV4-3 with TRBJ1-2; tentatively, D is TRBD1 (5 bases). Germline lookup yields CDR1 LGHNA and CDR2 YSLEER. This CDR3 is built from 16 residues. CDR3 region: CASSHERDGAIYGYTF. The CDR3 DNA reads TGCGCCAGTAGCCATGAAAGGGACGGAGCTATTTATGGCTACACCTTC.

Comment on this clonotype: One end of the junction fails to match germline, which may point to a read error. This chain joins TRBV10-3 and TRBJ2-1; 11 bases match TRBD2. Germline V gene sequence: CDR1 ENHRY, CDR2 SYGVKD. The CDR3 is 13 amino acids. Written as DNA, the CDR3 is TGTGCCACTGCCGTGACTAGCGGGAATGAACAGTTCTTC. This sequence encodes CATAVTSGNEQFF.

Points on this clonotype: With a much larger clone just one base away, this may be a read error. The CDR3 DNA sequence: TGTGCCAGCGGCATCCTACCGGGACAGGGGAACTACGAGCAGTACTTC. Translated, it gives CASGILPGQGNYEQYF. The genes are TRBV28 and TRBJ2-7; 10 nucleotides match TRBD1. V was pared by 8 bases and J by 3 bases, with 13 bases of the junction left unmatched. CDR3 size: 16 residues. Germline V lookup: CDR1 MDHEN, CDR2 SYDVKM.

The chain recombines TRBV12-3 or TRBV12-4 with TRBJ1-2; 7 bases are a match to TRBD1. The V gene end was trimmed by 9 bases and the J gene end by 6 bases; junction bases not matched to a gene: 13. The CDR3 is 14 amino acids. CDR3 region: CASSRIGGYDGYTF. CDR3 nucleotide sequence: TGTGCCAGTTCACGGATAGGGGGCTATGATGGCTACACCTTC.

With respect to this clonotype: One end of the junction does not line up with germline, which may come from a read error. The rearrangement uses TRBV5-4 and TRBJ2-7, with no clear D. Germline V gene lookup returns CDR1 SGHNT and CDR2 YYREEE (reference sequence). The CDR3 is 13 amino acids. For the CDR3, the DNA is TGTGCCAGCCGCTTCGACTCACCAGGCGAGCAGTACTTC. It codes for CASRFDSPGEQYF.

The chain couples TRBV30 to TRBJ2-2; D gene uncertain. Germline V gene lookup returns CDR1 GTSNPN and CDR2 SVGIG (reference sequence). V was clipped by 0 bases and J by 7 bases, with 6 bases between them. CDR3 size: 12 residues. The CDR3 here is CAWSVNSGELFF. CDR3 nucleotide sequence: TGTGCCTGGAGTGTAAATAGCGGGGAGCTGTTTTTT.

Comment on this clonotype: At one boundary the junction diverges from the germline segment, which might be a read error. The chain links TRBV29-1 to TRBJ1-1; D may be TRBD1 (5 bases). Germline assignment: CDR1 SQVTM and CDR2 ANQGSEA. CDR3 length equals 14 residues. The CDR3 DNA reads TGCAGCGCCTCCCTGGGGGGGACGAACACTGAAGCTTCCTTT. Amino acid sequence: CSASLGGTNTEASF.

For this clonotype: One junction end does not reproduce the germline sequence, and a read error may be involved. The rearrangement uses TRBV5-5 and TRBJ2-7; D uncertain. The CDR3 length is 16 residues. Germline V gene sequence: CDR1 SGHKS, CDR2 YYEKEE (reference sequence). In DNA, the CDR3 is TGTTCCAGCAGCTTGGCACAGACCGAGGCGAACTACGAACAGTACTTC. This gives the protein CSSSLAQTEANYEQYF.

Concerning this clonotype: One junction end disagrees with the germline gene, perhaps due to a read error. The genes are TRBV6-5 and TRBJ1-4; D is uncertain. This CDR3 comprises 13 residues. CDR1 and CDR2 from the germline V gene are MNHEY and SVGAGI. As DNA, the CDR3 is TGTGTCAGCCGGGTTGGGCCTAATGAAAAACTATTTTTT. It encodes CVSRVGPNEKLFF.

A remark on this clonotype: Relative to the germline gene, one junction end is altered; a read error may explain this. The gene calls are TRBV11-2 and TRBJ2-6; 8 nucleotides agree with TRBD1. Germline V CDR1 and CDR2: SGHAT, FQNNGV. The CDR3 is 21 amino acids. The CDR3 here is CASSMGGDRGISLSGGNILSF. The CDR3 bases are TGTGCCAGCAGCATGGGGGGAGACAGGGGCATTTCCCTCTCTGGGGGCAACATCCTGTCTTTC.

As regards this clonotype: Germline is not matched at one junction end, which may reflect a read error. The J gene is TRBJ1-1, the V gene TRBV6-2 or TRBV6-3, with no clear D. CDR3 size: 15 residues. CDR1 and CDR2 (germline): MNHEY, SVGEGT. The CDR3 DNA is TGTGCCAGCAGTGAACAGAGGGCGAGAAGCACTGAAGCTCTCTTT. Amino acids: CASSEQRARSTEALF.

This clonotype has ten or more counts. The gene calls are TRBV28 and TRBJ1-1; TRBD1 agrees at 8 bases. There are 15 residues in the CDR3. V lost 3 bases, J lost 5 bases, and 8 bases stayed unmatched. Germline V lookup: CDR1 MDHEN, CDR2 SYDVKM. In DNA, the CDR3 is TGTGCCAGCAGTTTCCTACAGGGGGTGGAAACTGAAGCTTTCTTT. Translating it yields CASSFLQGVETEAFF.

A note on this clonotype: Compared with germline, one end of the junction differs, possibly owing to a read error. This sequence joins TRBV4-3 and TRBJ2-3; 11 nucleotides match TRBD2. There are 16 residues in the CDR3. Germline V gene lookup returns CDR1 LGHNA and CDR2 YSLEER. CDR3 sequence (DNA): TGCGCCAGCAGCCAGGGGACTAGCGGAACCACGGATACGCAGTTTTTT. This gives the protein CASSQGTSGTTDTQFF.

On this clonotype: A read error is likely, as this CDR3 ends without the conserved phenylalanine or tryptophan. The gene calls are TRBV6-5 and TRBJ2-1; D gene uncertain. Germline assignment: CDR1 MNHEY and CDR2 SVGAGI. This CDR3 contains 17 residues. CDR3 coding DNA: TGTGCCGGCAGTGACCGATCCGTGACATGGCTATACAATGAGCAGTTCCTC. The encoded protein is CAGSDRSVTWLYNEQFL.

The chain joins TRBV5-5 to TRBJ2-2; D is ambiguous. This CDR3 contains 16 residues. Trimming cost V 3 bases and J 6 bases, with 18 bases left between them. The germline CDR1 and CDR2 sequences are SGHKS and YYEKEE (reference sequence). The CDR3 is CASSWCGVRRSGELFF. CDR3 nucleotide sequence: TGTGCCAGCAGCTGGTGTGGGGTCAGACGGTCCGGGGAGCTGTTTTTT.

CDR3 DNA: TGTGCCAGCAGTCACCGTGACAGGGGTTCTGCTATCGTAAAACTGTTTTTT. Its protein product is CASSHRDRGSAIVKLFF. The rearrangement uses TRBV28 and TRBJ1-4; 8 nucleotides agree with TRBD1. Germline assignment: CDR1 MDHEN and CDR2 SYDVKM. Trimming took 5 bases from V and 10 from J; bases not matched to a gene: 18. The CDR3 sequence is 17 residues long.

This clonotype was seen just once. Mismatch with germline at one junction end may stem from a read error. The V gene is TRBV12-3 or TRBV12-4, the J gene TRBJ1-2, with D possibly being TRBD1 (5 bases). The CDR3 is 13 residues long. CDR3 region: CASSYGRRRGYTF. CDR3 in DNA: TGTGCCAGCAGCTACGGCCGGCGACGGGGCTACACATTC.

Notes on this clonotype: One end of the junction varies from germline; a read error may be responsible. The J gene is TRBJ2-5, the V gene TRBV29-1; possibly TRBD1 or TRBD2 for D (6 bases each). The CDR3 covers 11 residues. Germline CDR1 is SQVTM and CDR2 is ANQGSEA. The CDR3 DNA reads as TGCGGGGGAGATGAAGGGGGGACCCTGTACTTC. It translates to CGGDEGGTLYF.

Comments on this clonotype: A read error may produce the germline difference seen at one junction end. This chain joins TRBV5-4 and TRBJ2-1; D might be TRBD1 or TRBD2, each matching 5 bases. The CDR3 has 15 residues. Germline values: CDR1 SGHNT, CDR2 YYREEE (reference sequence). This CDR3 is CASSWGGPARDKQFF. In nucleotides, the CDR3 is TGTGCCAGCAGCTGGGGCGGACCGGCTCGGGATAAGCAGTTTTTC.

The rearrangement links TRBV5-5 to TRBJ2-5; possibly TRBD2 for D (6 bases). The CDR3 totals 14 residues. Germline CDR1 is SGHKS and CDR2 is YYEKEE (reference sequence). Here the CDR3 DNA reads TGTGTCAGTAGCTTGAAGACTAGGGGAGAGACCCAGTACTTC. The encoded protein is CVSSLKTRGETQYF. Variable domain in full (rest from reference TRBV5-5 and TRBJ2-5): DAGVTQSPTHLIKTRGQQVTLRCSPISGHKSVSWYQQVLGQGPQFIFQYYEKEERGRGNFPDRFSARQFPNYSSELNVNALLLGDSALYLCVSSLKTRGETQYFGPGTRLLVL.

To note about this clonotype: An end of the junction differs from the germline gene, which may be a read error. V gene TRBV6-1 combines with J gene TRBJ2-7, with D tentatively TRBD2 (7 bases). Germline values: CDR1 MNHNS, CDR2 SASEGT. The CDR3 is 14 residues long. This CDR3 reads CATDKGSGGNEQYF. The CDR3 nucleotides read TGTGCCACGGATAAAGGCTCGGGGGGCAACGAACAGTACTTC.

This clonotype was counted a single time. At one of its ends the junction is not consistent with the germline gene, which may arise from a read error. This rearrangement joins TRBV29-1 to TRBJ2-7; D gene uncertain. The CDR3 contains 12 residues. The germline CDR1 and CDR2 sequences are SQVTM and ANQGSEA. Written as DNA, the CDR3 is TGCAGCGCGGGCTCGGGTAATCACGAGCATTACTTC. Its translation is CSAGSGNHEHYF.

With regard to this clonotype: The junction differs from germline at one of its ends, possibly a read error. J is TRBJ2-7 and V is TRBV4-3; TRBD2 agrees at 8 bases. The CDR3 loop spans 16 amino acids. Germline CDR1 reads LGHNA; CDR2 reads YSLEER. The CDR3 bases are TGCCCCAGCAGCCATGAGGTGGGGACTAGGTTTTACGAGCAGTACTTC. Amino acids: CPSSHEVGTRFYEQYF.

With respect to this clonotype: The junction and the germline gene differ at one end; a read error may be behind it. The chain joins TRBV6-4 to TRBJ2-5; D ambiguous. The CDR3 loop spans 14 amino acids. From germline, CDR1 is MRHNA and CDR2 SNTAGT. CDR3 in DNA: TGTGCCAACAGTGACCACCTGGGCCAAGAGACCCAGTACTTC. It specifies CANSDHLGQETQYF.

The rearrangement uses TRBV28 and TRBJ2-4, with unresolved D. Per germline, CDR1 MDHEN and CDR2 SYDVKM. The V gene lost 9 bases and the J gene lost 10 bases, with 28 bases spanning the gap. The CDR3 runs to 16 residues. The CDR3 region has the DNA TGTGCCAGGAGCGATCAAGAGCCCATAGCCAATAATATTCAGTACTTC. This translates into CARSDQEPIANNIQYF.